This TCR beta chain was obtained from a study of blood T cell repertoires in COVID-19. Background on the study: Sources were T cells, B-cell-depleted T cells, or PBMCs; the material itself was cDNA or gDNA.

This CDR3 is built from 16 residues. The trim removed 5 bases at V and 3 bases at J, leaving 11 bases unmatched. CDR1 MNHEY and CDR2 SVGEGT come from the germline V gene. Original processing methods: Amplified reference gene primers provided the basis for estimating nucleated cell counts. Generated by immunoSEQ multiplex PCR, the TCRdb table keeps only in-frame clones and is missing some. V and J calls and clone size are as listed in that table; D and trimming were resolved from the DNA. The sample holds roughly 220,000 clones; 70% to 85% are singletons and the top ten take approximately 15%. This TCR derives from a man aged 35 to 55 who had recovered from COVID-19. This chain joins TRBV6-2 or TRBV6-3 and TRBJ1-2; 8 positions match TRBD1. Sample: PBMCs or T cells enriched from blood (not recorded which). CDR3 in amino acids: CASSQTATGVDYGYTF. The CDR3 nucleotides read TGTGCCAGCAGTCAGACCGCGACAGGGGTGGACTATGGCTACACCTTC.